This is a list of T cell receptor beta chains from one sample in a study of shared clonotypes between healthy human individuals. Measured with immunoSEQ multiplex PCR; TCRdb has only the in-frame clones, and not every one. This sample carries nearly 1,000,000 clones, over 60% of them seen once, and the ten largest clones take roughly 1.5%. Sequenced material: memory CD4+ T cells sorted from blood. The receptors stem from a man aged 18 to 30 in good health. Both conserved end residues are part of each CDR3. A D gene is named only where the DNA matches it firmly. Expanded clones get a size class; other rows say once, few or many, or leave the size out.

V: TRBV7-2
J: TRBJ1-1
length: 15
D: .
size: once
CDR3: CASSRGGRGPWEAFF
DNA: TGTGCCAGCAGCCGAGGGGGACGTGGGCCGTGGGAAGCTTTCTTT

V: TRBV4-1
J: TRBJ1-5
length: 16
D: TRBD1
size: .
CDR3: CASSQDPGQYNQPQHF
DNA: TGCGCCAGCAGCCAAGATCCGGGACAGTATAATCAGCCCCAGCATTTT

V: TRBV7-4
J: TRBJ1-3
length: 17
D: .
size: .
CDR3: CASRPREGLGSGNTIYF
DNA: TGTGCCAGCAGACCACGGGAGGGCCTGGGCTCTGGAAACACCATATATTTT

V: TRBV7-2
J: TRBJ2-1
length: 13
D: .
size: .
CDR3: CASSSRVDNEQFF
DNA: TGTGCCAGCAGTTCAAGGGTTGACAATGAGCAGTTCTTC

V: TRBV6-1
J: TRBJ1-3
length: 15
D: .
size: .
CDR3: CASSENQGIGNTIYF
DNA: TGTGCCAGCAGTGAAAACCAGGGTATTGGAAACACCATATATTTT

V: TRBV21-1
J: TRBJ1-5
length: 18
D: .
size: .
CDR3: CASSKVVRGRKSNQPQHF
DNA: TGTGCCAGCAGCAAAGTTGTACGGGGTAGAAAGAGCAATCAGCCCCAGCATTTT

V: TRBV5-8
J: TRBJ2-7
length: 14
D: TRBD1
size: .
CDR3: CASYDRVLGHEQYF
DNA: TGTGCCAGCTACGACAGGGTATTGGGCCACGAGCAGTACTTC

V: TRBV5-4
J: TRBJ1-6
length: 16
D: .
size: few
CDR3: CASSLDSAVLSSPLHF
DNA: TGTGCCAGCAGCTTGGACTCGGCTGTATTAAGTTCACCCCTCCACTTT

V: TRBV7-2
J: TRBJ1-5
length: 14
D: .
size: few
CDR3: CASSSGGYNQPQHF
DNA: TGTGCCAGCAGCTCGGGCGGCTACAATCAGCCCCAGCATTTT

V: TRBV6-4
J: TRBJ1-2
length: 14
D: TRBD1
size: .
CDR3: CASSWDSRGESYTF
DNA: TGTGCCAGCAGTTGGGACAGCCGGGGAGAGAGCTACACCTTC

V: TRBV2
J: TRBJ1-5
length: 14
D: .
size: once
CDR3: CASSGAGAVQPQHF
DNA: TGTGCCAGCAGTGGTGCGGGGGCGGTTCAGCCCCAGCATTTT

V: TRBV6-5
J: TRBJ2-1
length: 15
D: .
size: .
CDR3: CASSPDWSSYNEQFF
DNA: TGTGCCAGCAGTCCGGACTGGAGCTCCTACAATGAGCAGTTCTTC

V: TRBV18
J: TRBJ1-4
length: 15
D: .
size: .
CDR3: CASSQKGGQYEKLFF
DNA: TGTGCCAGCTCACAAAAGGGTGGGCAGTACGAAAAACTGTTTTTT

V: TRBV6-6
J: TRBJ2-1
length: 15
D: TRBD2
size: .
CDR3: CASSQLAGGPGEQFF
DNA: TGTGCCAGCAGTCAACTAGCGGGGGGGCCTGGTGAGCAGTTCTTC

V: TRBV19
J: TRBJ1-5
length: 15
D: .
size: .
CDR3: CASSIGGVSNQPQHF
DNA: TGTGCCAGTAGTATCGGAGGGGTAAGCAATCAGCCCCAGCATTTT

V: TRBV2
J: TRBJ2-3
length: 13
D: .
size: .
CDR3: CAGSTGSTDTQYF
DNA: TGTGCCGGCTCGACAGGCTCCACAGATACGCAGTATTTT

V: TRBV7-9
J: TRBJ2-3
length: 13
D: .
size: .
CDR3: CASSSGATDTQYF
DNA: TGTGCCAGCAGTTCTGGGGCTACAGATACGCAGTATTTT

V: TRBV29-1
J: TRBJ2-3
length: 15
D: TRBD2
size: .
CDR3: CSVEGGSGRADTQYF
DNA: TGCAGCGTTGAAGGGGGAAGCGGGAGAGCAGATACGCAGTATTTT

V: TRBV19
J: TRBJ1-5
length: 14
D: TRBD1
size: .
CDR3: CASSARTGTQPQHF
DNA: TGTGCCAGTAGTGCCCGGACAGGGACTCAGCCCCAGCATTTT

V: TRBV6-5
J: TRBJ2-3
length: 13
D: .
size: .
CDR3: CASSLTRWGTQYF
DNA: TGTGCCAGCAGCCTGACCCGATGGGGTACGCAGTATTTT

V: TRBV9
J: TRBJ2-5
length: 16
D: TRBD1
size: .
CDR3: CASSVGDRIGGETQYF
DNA: TGTGCCAGCAGCGTAGGGGACAGGATCGGCGGAGAGACCCAGTACTTC

V: TRBV7-8
J: TRBJ1-2
length: 14
D: .
size: .
CDR3: CASNLGATNYGYTF
DNA: TGTGCCAGCAACTTAGGGGCCACTAACTATGGCTACACCTTC

V: TRBV19
J: TRBJ2-1
length: 15
D: TRBD1
size: many
CDR3: CASSTWTGSGNEQFF
DNA: TGTGCCAGTAGTACATGGACAGGGTCGGGCAATGAGCAGTTCTTC

V: TRBV25-1
J: TRBJ2-3
length: 11
D: .
size: few
CDR3: CASSARDTQYF
DNA: TGTGCCAGCAGTGCCCGGGATACGCAGTATTTT

V: TRBV5-1
J: TRBJ1-4
length: 13
D: TRBD1
size: .
CDR3: CASSFTGDEKLFF
DNA: TGCGCCAGCAGCTTCACAGGGGACGAAAAACTGTTTTTT

V: TRBV2
J: TRBJ1-4
length: 15
D: .
size: .
CDR3: CASSQRSREEEKLFF
DNA: TGTGCCAGCAGCCAGAGATCCCGCGAGGAGGAAAAACTGTTTTTT

V: TRBV25-1
J: TRBJ1-3
length: 13
D: .
size: .
CDR3: CASSEWPGNTIYF
DNA: TGTGCCAGCAGTGAATGGCCAGGAAACACCATATATTTT

V: TRBV5-1
J: TRBJ2-3
length: 14
D: .
size: few
CDR3: CASKSEWGADTQYF
DNA: TGCGCCAGCAAAAGCGAGTGGGGAGCAGATACGCAGTATTTT

V: TRBV28
J: TRBJ2-3
length: 16
D: .
size: .
CDR3: CVSSQPLGGPGDTQYF
DNA: TGTGTCAGCAGTCAGCCGCTTGGGGGGCCGGGAGATACGCAGTATTTT

V: TRBV4-2
J: TRBJ1-1
length: 15
D: .
size: few
CDR3: CASTPGGVWNTEAFF
DNA: TGTGCCAGCACCCCCGGGGGGGTCTGGAACACTGAAGCTTTCTTT

V: TRBV4-3
J: TRBJ2-1
length: 16
D: .
size: .
CDR3: CASSQDQGGRYNEQFF
DNA: TGCGCCAGCAGCCAAGATCAAGGGGGGCGGTACAATGAGCAGTTCTTC

V: TRBV5-1
J: TRBJ2-3
length: 15
D: TRBD1
size: .
CDR3: CASSFFGTGTDTQYF
DNA: TGCGCCAGCAGCTTTTTTGGGACAGGGACAGATACGCAGTATTTT

V: TRBV5-1
J: TRBJ2-1
length: 15
D: .
size: .
CDR3: CASSEDGGSYNEQFF
DNA: TGCGCCAGCAGCGAGGACGGGGGCTCCTACAATGAGCAGTTCTTC

V: TRBV11-2
J: TRBJ1-4
length: 16
D: .
size: .
CDR3: CASSLGGGTANEKLFF
DNA: TGTGCCAGCAGCTTAGGAGGAGGAACAGCTAATGAAAAACTGTTTTTT

V: TRBV28
J: TRBJ1-2
length: 13
D: .
size: once
CDR3: CASRITLNYGYTF
DNA: TGTGCCAGCAGAATAACATTGAACTATGGCTACACCTTC

V: TRBV2
J: TRBJ1-2
length: 12
D: .
size: .
CDR3: CASTGSFYGYTF
DNA: TGTGCCAGCACTGGCAGCTTCTATGGCTACACCTTC

V: TRBV19
J: TRBJ2-6
length: 20
D: .
size: .
CDR3: CASSLATGSGVGSGANVLTF
DNA: TGTGCCAGTAGTCTGGCCACGGGTTCAGGGGTGGGATCCGGGGCCAACGTCCTGACTTTC

V: TRBV10-1
J: TRBJ2-3
length: 16
D: TRBD2
size: .
CDR3: CASSELAGASTDTQYF
DNA: TGCGCCAGCAGTGAACTAGCGGGAGCCAGCACAGATACGCAGTATTTT

V: TRBV30
J: TRBJ1-2
length: 13
D: .
size: .
CDR3: CASNRNLGDGYTF
DNA: TGTGCCAGTAACAGGAATCTAGGCGATGGCTACACCTTC

V: TRBV30
J: TRBJ1-3
length: 15
D: .
size: once
CDR3: CAWFGGLFSGNTIYF
DNA: TGTGCCTGGTTTGGGGGGCTTTTCTCTGGAAACACCATATATTTT

V: TRBV11-2
J: TRBJ1-4
length: 15
D: .
size: once
CDR3: CASSFGREGGEKLFF
DNA: TGTGCCAGCAGCTTCGGTAGGGAGGGAGGTGAAAAACTGTTTTTT

V: TRBV10-1
J: TRBJ1-4
length: 15
D: .
size: .
CDR3: CASSDRARTNEKLFF
DNA: TGCGCCAGCAGTGACCGTGCCCGGACTAATGAAAAACTGTTTTTT

V: TRBV6-5
J: TRBJ2-7
length: 15
D: TRBD2
size: .
CDR3: CASSYVASGAYEQYF
DNA: TGTGCCAGCAGTTACGTAGCTAGCGGGGCCTACGAGCAGTACTTC

V: TRBV10-2
J: TRBJ1-1
length: 13
D: .
size: .
CDR3: CASSAYTYTEAFF
DNA: TGCGCCAGCAGTGCGTATACCTACACTGAAGCTTTCTTT

V: TRBV29-1
J: TRBJ1-1
length: 14
D: TRBD1
size: .
CDR3: CSVAKTGMNTEAFF
DNA: TGCAGCGTTGCTAAGACAGGGATGAACACTGAAGCTTTCTTT

V: TRBV19
J: TRBJ2-7
length: 15
D: .
size: .
CDR3: CASSPTRGSRYEQYF
DNA: TGTGCCAGTAGTCCCACCCGGGGGAGTAGGTACGAGCAGTACTTC

V: TRBV6-1
J: TRBJ1-1
length: 15
D: .
size: .
CDR3: CASSELRGLNTEAFF
DNA: TGTGCCAGCAGTGAACTGAGGGGACTGAACACTGAAGCTTTCTTT

V: TRBV4-2
J: TRBJ1-2
length: 18
D: TRBD1
size: .
CDR3: CASSQEDLRQGWTYGYTF
DNA: TGTGCCAGCAGCCAAGAGGATCTTAGACAGGGGTGGACTTATGGCTACACCTTC

V: TRBV7-9
J: TRBJ1-1
length: 19
D: TRBD1
size: .
CDR3: CASSLKGTGTGKMNTEAFF
DNA: TGTGCCAGCAGCTTAAAGGGGACCGGGACAGGTAAAATGAACACTGAAGCTTTCTTT

V: TRBV28
J: TRBJ1-2
length: 14
D: .
size: .
CDR3: CAIRGAGVGYGYTF
DNA: TGTGCCATCCGAGGGGCCGGGGTTGGCTATGGCTACACCTTC

V: TRBV11-2
J: TRBJ2-7
length: 12
D: .
size: .
CDR3: CASSLSGIEQYF
DNA: TGTGCCAGCAGCTTATCGGGGATCGAGCAGTACTTC

V: TRBV5-4
J: TRBJ1-5
length: 16
D: TRBD1
size: .
CDR3: CASSLGGTGNNQPQHF
DNA: TGTGCCAGCAGCTTGGGGGGGACAGGGAACAATCAGCCCCAGCATTTT

V: TRBV11-2
J: TRBJ2-1
length: 18
D: TRBD2
size: .
CDR3: CASSLALAGVKGGNEQFF
DNA: TGTGCCAGCAGCTTAGCACTAGCGGGAGTAAAGGGAGGAAATGAGCAGTTCTTC